The table lists the clone carrying this T cell receptor beta chain with a count of one. As yet, its antigen is unknown. In this CDR3 the conserved last residue, phenylalanine or tryptophan, is missing, so a read error is likely. The DNA is omitted, as the CDR3 cannot be located on it reliably, and the CDR3 follows TCRdb's listing. This entry belongs to a study of tumor-infiltrating lymphocytes in primary liver carcinoma. TCR beta cDNA came from about 470 ng total RNA, primed with a constant-region primer. TCR beta libraries came from three nested multiplex PCR rounds using slightly modified ARM-PCR. TRBV1-TRBV30 forward and Cbeta reverse primers drove the first two approximately 11-cycle rounds. TCRdb independently ran MiXCR on the multiplex PCR reads; one entry per CDR3 protein. The sample shows 100,000 to 120,000 distinct CDR3 sequences, around 80% of them seen only once. Unsorted bulk tissue, about 19-32 mg of it, served as the source for co-extraction of RNA and DNA. Patients had primary liver carcinoma treated by surgical resection. The sampling covered five separate regions of each tumor.

The germline V gene has CDR1 SGHDN and CDR2 FVKESK. The CDR3 is 13 residues long, counting both termini. General observations from the study: Only around 7.5-25% of top clones occurred in all five tumor regions. Researchers found tumor-adjacent and tumor-blood pairs overlapped less than tumor region pairs.

Sequencing used liver tumor tissue from sampling region 3. Regarding subset: tumor region T3, left-lateral pole. The sequence was obtained from a man aged 35 to 55 with primary liver carcinoma and hepatitis B virus infection. The chain has TRBV14 and TRBJ2-3. The CDR3 reads CASSRGYIDTHYY.